The 5 T cell receptor beta chains below were found in one sample sequenced in a study of early T cells in non-severe SARS-CoV-2 infection. TCRdb reprocessed the 5' RACE reads with MiXCR, giving one entry per CDR3 protein. The sample holds some 80,000 distinct CDR3 sequences, more than 10% seen once. Input material: whole blood. These receptors were collected from an adult who was a healthcare worker with PCR-confirmed SARS-CoV-2 infection or an uninfected control (not recorded which).

The V gene is TRBV5-1, the J gene TRBJ2-7; 14 bases are a match to TRBD2. Germline CDR1 and CDR2: SGHRS and YFSETQ. J was trimmed by 3 bases and V by 4 bases; bases with no gene match: 9. The CDR3 spans 17 residues. This chain's CDR3 is CASSEGLAGDLRYEQYF. The CDR3 DNA follows: TGCGCCAGCAGCGAGGGACTAGCGGGGGATTTACGCTACGAGCAGTACTTC.

This clonotype was counted between two and nine times. One end of the junction is discordant with germline, which a read error may explain. The V gene is TRBV6-4, the J gene TRBJ2-1; the match to TRBD2 covers 8 bases. Per the germline V gene, CDR1 is MRHNA and CDR2 is SNTAGT. The CDR3 totals 15 residues. The CDR3 DNA reads as TGTGCCACCTCGGTGGCTAGCGGGTCCTCCAATGAGCAGTTCTTC. Translation: CATSVASGSSNEQFF.

There are many counts of this clonotype. The chain carries TRBV9 and TRBJ1-1; 9 bases are a match to TRBD1. The CDR3 runs 15 residues. With 3 bases clipped from V and 3 bases from J, the junction kept 6 bases outside the gene matches. CDR1 is SGDLS, CDR2 YYNGEE, per germline. DNA for the CDR3: TGTGCCAGCAGCGGACAACAGGGGGCGGACACTGAAGCTTTCTTT. It encodes CASSGQQGADTEAFF.

There are many counts of this clonotype. The chain links TRBV11-2 to TRBJ2-7; tentatively, D is TRBD2 (7 bases). Per the germline V gene, CDR1 is SGHAT and CDR2 is FQNNGV. CDR3 length equals 19 residues. The V end lost 4 bases, the J end lost 4 bases, and 29 bases lay between the germline ends. In nucleotides, the CDR3 is TGTGCCAGCAGCTCCCAGGGGACTACAGCTAGCGGCTACCGGTACGAGCAGTACTTC. Translation: CASSSQGTTASGYRYEQYF.

The J gene is TRBJ2-1, the V gene TRBV10-3; TRBD2 matches at 8 bases. V trimming: 2 bases; J trimming: 15 bases; junction bases outside the gene matches: 12. Germline V lookup: CDR1 ENHRY, CDR2 SYGVKD. The CDR3 sequence is 14 residues long. CDR3 sequence reads: CAISEPGLSGGAFF. The CDR3 DNA sequence: TGTGCCATCAGTGAGCCCGGACTAAGCGGGGGTGCGTTCTTC.